This entry is about one T cell receptor beta chain. Seattle's enrolled individuals joined amid active infection and were then monitored longitudinally. The data derive from a study of blood T cell repertoires in COVID-19. Data came from immunoSEQ multiplex PCR; TCRdb stores just in-frame clones and leaves some out. Seen here are about 200,000 clones, approximately 94% observed once, and the top ten hold about 0.8%. The CDR3 consists of 16 residues. Germline values: CDR1 SGHRS, CDR2 YFSETQ. With V trimmed by 3 bases and J by 0 bases, 6 bases remained unmatched. Source material: peripheral blood. The sequence was collected from a young man with COVID-19, enrolled during active disease. The chain uses TRBV5-1 and TRBJ1-1, with 9 nucleotides matching TRBD1. The CDR3 region is CASSWDREKLNTEAFF. The DNA for the CDR3 is TGCGCCAGCAGCTGGGACAGGGAGAAATTGAACACTGAAGCTTTCTTT.